This TCR beta chain was recorded in a study of beta chain features in type 1 diabetes. Expressed TCRB transcripts were sequenced because the entire RNA isolate underwent reverse transcription. Profiling relied on immunoSEQ multiplex PCR, and the TCRdb table lists in-frame clones only, not all of them. Counted here are roughly 240,000 clones, 13% to 15% occurring once; the ten biggest clones make up more than 0.02%. Losses at the gene ends were 3 bases for V and 5 bases for J; bases not matched to a gene: 5. CDR3 length: 15 residues. Germline assignment: CDR1 KGHSH and CDR2 LQKENI. The chain joins TRBV18 to TRBJ1-4; 8 bases map to TRBD1. The sample consisted of naive CD4+ T cells from blood. The TCR originated in a woman aged 40 to 50 in good health. Here the CDR3 reads CASSPSTGENEKLFF. CDR3 nucleotides: TGTGCCAGCTCACCGTCGACAGGGGAAAATGAAAAACTGTTTTTT.